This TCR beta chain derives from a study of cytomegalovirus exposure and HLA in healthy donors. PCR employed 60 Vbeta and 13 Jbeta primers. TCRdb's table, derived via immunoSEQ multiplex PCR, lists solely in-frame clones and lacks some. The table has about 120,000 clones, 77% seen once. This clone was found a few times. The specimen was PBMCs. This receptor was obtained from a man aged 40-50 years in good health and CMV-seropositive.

In DNA form, the CDR3 reads TGTGCCAGCAGCAGAGCAAGCGGGGGGGCCTACAATGAGCAGTTCTTC. Encoded protein: CASSRASGGAYNEQFF. This rearrangement joins TRBV7-2 to TRBJ2-1, with 10 positions matching TRBD2. The trim removed 5 bases at V and 2 bases at J, leaving 6 bases unmatched. Looked up from germline, CDR1 is SGHTA and CDR2 is FQGNSA. This CDR3 contains 16 residues.